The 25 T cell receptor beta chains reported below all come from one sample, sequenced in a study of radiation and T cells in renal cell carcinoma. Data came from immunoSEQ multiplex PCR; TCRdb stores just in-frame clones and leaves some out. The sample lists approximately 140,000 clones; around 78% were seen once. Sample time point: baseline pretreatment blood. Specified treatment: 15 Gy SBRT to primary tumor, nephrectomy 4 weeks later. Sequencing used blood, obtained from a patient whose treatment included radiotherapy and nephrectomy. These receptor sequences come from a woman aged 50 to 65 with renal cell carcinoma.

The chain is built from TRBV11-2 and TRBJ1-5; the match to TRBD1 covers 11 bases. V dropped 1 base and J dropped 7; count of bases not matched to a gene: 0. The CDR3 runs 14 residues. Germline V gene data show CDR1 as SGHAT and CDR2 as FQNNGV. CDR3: CASSLGTGGQPQHF. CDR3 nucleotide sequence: TGTGCCAGCAGCTTAGGGACAGGGGGCCAGCCCCAGCATTTT.

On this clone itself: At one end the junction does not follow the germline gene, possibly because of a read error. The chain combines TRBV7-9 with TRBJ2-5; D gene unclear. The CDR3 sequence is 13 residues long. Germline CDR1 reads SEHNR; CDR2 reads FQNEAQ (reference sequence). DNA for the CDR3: TGTGCCAGCTGCTTCAAAGTTGGCGAGACCCAGTACTTC. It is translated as CASCFKVGETQYF.

The CDR3 DNA sequence: TGTGCCAGTACTAGCTTGGAGACCCAGTACTTC. Translated: CASTSLETQYF. The V call is TRBV2, the J call TRBJ2-5; tentative D call: TRBD2 (6 bases). The CDR3 has 11 residues. The V end was cut by 9 bases, the J end by 5 bases, with 10 bases between. Germline CDR1 and CDR2: SNHLY and FYNNEI.

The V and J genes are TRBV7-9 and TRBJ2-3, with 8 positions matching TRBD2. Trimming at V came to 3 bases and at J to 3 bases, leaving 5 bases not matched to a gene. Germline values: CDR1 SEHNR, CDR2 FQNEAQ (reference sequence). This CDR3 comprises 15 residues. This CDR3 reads CASSLASGYTDTQYF. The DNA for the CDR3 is TGTGCCAGCAGCTTGGCTAGCGGGTATACAGATACGCAGTATTTT.

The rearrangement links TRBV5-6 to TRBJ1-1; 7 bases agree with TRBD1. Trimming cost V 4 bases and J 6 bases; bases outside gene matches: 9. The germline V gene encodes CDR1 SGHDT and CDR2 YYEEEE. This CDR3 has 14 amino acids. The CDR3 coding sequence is TGTGCCAGCAGCCTTTTGGACAGGAATGCTGAAGCTTTCTTT. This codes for CASSLLDRNAEAFF.

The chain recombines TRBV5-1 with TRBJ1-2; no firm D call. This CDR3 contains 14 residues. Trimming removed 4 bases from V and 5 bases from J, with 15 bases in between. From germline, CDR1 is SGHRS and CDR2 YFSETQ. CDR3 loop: CASSPFYGEYGYTF. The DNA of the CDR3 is TGCGCCAGCAGCCCCTTCTACGGGGAGTATGGCTACACCTTC.

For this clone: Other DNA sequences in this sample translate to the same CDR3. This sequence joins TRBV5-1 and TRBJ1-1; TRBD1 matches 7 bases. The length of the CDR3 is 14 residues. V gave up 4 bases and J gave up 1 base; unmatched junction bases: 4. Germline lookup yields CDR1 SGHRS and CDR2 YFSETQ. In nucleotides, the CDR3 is TGCGCCAGCAGCCTAGCAGGGGGGAACACTGAAGCTTTCTTT. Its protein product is CASSLAGGNTEAFF.

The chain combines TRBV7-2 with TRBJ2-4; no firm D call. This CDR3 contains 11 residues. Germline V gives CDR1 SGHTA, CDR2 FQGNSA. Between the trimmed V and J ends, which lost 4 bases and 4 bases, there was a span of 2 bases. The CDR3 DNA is TGTGCCAGCAGCTGGAAAAACATTCAGTACTTC. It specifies CASSWKNIQYF.

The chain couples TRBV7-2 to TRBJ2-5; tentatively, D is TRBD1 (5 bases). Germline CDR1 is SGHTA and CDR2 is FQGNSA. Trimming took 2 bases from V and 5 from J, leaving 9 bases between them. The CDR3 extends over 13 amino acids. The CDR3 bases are TGTGCCAGCAGCTTAAGGGGATTTGAGACCCAGTACTTC. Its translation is CASSLRGFETQYF.

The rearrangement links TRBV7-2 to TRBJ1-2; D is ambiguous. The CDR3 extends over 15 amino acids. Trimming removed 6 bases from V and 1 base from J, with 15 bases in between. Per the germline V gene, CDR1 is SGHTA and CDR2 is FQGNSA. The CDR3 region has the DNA TGTGCCAGCAGTTCCCCGGGAGGCGTTAACTATGGCTACACCTTC. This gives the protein CASSSPGGVNYGYTF.

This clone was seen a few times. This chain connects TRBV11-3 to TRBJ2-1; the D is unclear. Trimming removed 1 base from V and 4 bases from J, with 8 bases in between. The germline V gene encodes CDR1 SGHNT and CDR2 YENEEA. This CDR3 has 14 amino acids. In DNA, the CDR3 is TGTGCCAGCAGCTTAGTAGGGCAGTACAATGAGCAGTTCTTC. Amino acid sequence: CASSLVGQYNEQFF.

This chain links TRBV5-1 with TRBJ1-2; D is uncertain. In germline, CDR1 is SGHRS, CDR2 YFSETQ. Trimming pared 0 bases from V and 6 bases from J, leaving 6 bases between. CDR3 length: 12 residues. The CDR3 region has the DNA TGCGCCAGCAGCTTGGACGGGGATGGCTACACCTTC. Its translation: CASSLDGDGYTF.

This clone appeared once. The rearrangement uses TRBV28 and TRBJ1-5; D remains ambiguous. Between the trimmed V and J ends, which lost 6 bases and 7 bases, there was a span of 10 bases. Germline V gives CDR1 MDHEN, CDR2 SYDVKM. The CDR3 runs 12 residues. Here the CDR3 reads CASSLGPQPQHF. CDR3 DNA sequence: TGTGCCAGCAGCCTCGGACCCCAGCCCCAGCATTTT.

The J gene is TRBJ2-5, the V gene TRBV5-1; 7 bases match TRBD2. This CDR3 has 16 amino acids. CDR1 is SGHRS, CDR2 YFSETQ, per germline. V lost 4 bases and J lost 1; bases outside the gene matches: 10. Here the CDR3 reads CASSALRSGIQETQYF. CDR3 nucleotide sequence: TGCGCCAGCAGCGCCCTCAGGAGCGGGATCCAAGAGACCCAGTACTTC.

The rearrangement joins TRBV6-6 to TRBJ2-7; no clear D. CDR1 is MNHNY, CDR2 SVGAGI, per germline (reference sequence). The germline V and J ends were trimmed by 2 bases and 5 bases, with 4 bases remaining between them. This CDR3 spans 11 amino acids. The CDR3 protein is CASSYGHEQYF. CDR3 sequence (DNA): TGTGCCAGCAGTTACGGCCACGAGCAGTACTTC.

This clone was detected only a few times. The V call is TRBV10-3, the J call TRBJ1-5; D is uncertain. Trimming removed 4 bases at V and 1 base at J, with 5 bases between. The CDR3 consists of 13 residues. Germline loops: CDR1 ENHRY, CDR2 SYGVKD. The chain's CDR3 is CAISANSNQPQHF. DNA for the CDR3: TGTGCCATCAGTGCGAACAGCAATCAGCCCCAGCATTTT.

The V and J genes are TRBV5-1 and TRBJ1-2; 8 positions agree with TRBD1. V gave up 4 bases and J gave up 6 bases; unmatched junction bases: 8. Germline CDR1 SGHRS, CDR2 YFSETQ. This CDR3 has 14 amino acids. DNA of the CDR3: TGCGCCAGCAGCATCGGACAGGGAATAGATGGCTACACCTTC. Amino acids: CASSIGQGIDGYTF.

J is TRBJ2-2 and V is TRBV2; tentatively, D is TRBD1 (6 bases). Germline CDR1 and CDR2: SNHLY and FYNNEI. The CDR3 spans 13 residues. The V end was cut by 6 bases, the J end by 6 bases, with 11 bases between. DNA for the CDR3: TGTGCCAGCAGCGCAGGGGTGTCCGGGGAGCTGTTTTTT. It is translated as CASSAGVSGELFF.

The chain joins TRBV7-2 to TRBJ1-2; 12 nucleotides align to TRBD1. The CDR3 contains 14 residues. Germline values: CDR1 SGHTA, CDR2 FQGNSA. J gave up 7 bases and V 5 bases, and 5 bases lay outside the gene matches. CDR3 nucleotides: TGTGCCAGCAGCCTAGGGACAGGGGGCGGTGGCTACACCTTC. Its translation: CASSLGTGGGGYTF.

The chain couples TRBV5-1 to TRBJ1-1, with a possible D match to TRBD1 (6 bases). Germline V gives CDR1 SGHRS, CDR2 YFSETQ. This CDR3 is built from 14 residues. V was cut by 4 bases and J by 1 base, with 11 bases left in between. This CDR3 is CASSLTGQNTEAFF. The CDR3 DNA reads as TGCGCCAGCAGCCTAACGGGACAGAACACTGAAGCTTTCTTT.

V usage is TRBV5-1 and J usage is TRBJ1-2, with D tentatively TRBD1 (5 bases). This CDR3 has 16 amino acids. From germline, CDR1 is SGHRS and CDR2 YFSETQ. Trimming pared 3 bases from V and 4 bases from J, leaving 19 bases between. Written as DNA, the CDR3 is TGCGCCAGCAGCTACACCCCAGACAGTGGTGGCTATGGCTACACCTTC. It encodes CASSYTPDSGGYGYTF.

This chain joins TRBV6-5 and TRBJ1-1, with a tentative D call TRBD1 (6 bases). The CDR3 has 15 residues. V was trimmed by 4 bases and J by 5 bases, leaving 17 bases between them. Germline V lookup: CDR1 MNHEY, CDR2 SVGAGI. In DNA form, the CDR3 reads TGTGCCAGCAGTTGGACAAACCTTAGGGGGACTGAAGCTTTCTTT. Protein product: CASSWTNLRGTEAFF.

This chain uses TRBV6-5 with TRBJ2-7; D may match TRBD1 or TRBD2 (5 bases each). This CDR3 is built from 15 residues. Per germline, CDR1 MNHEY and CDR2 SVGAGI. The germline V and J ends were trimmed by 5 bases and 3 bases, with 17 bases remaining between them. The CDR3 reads CASSLGTVRSYEQYF. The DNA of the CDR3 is TGTGCCAGCAGTCTCGGGACCGTAAGAAGCTACGAGCAGTACTTC.

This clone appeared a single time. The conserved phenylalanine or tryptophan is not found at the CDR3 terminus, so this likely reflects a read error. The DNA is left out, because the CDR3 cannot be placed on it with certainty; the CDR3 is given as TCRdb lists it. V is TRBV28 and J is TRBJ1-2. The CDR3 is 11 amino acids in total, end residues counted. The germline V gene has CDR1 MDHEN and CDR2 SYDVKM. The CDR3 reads CASSSADEFVP.

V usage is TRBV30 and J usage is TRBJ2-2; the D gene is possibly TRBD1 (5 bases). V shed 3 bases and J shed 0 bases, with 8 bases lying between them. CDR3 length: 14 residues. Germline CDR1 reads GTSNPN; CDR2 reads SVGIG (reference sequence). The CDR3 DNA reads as TGTGCCTGGAGAGGCAGGGCGAACACCGGGGAGCTGTTTTTT. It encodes CAWRGRANTGELFF.